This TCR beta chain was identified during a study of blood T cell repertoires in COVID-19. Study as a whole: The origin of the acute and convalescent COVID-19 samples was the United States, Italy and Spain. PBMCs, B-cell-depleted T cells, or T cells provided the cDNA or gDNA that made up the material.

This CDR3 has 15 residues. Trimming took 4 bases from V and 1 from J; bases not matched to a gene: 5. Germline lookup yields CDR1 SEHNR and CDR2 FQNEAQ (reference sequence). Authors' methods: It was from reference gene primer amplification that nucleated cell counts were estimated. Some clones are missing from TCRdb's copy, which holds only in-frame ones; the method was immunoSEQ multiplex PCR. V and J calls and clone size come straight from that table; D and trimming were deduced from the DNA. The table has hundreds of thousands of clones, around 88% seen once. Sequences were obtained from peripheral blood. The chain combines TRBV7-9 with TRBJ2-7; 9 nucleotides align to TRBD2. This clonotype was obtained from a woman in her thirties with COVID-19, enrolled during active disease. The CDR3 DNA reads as TGTGCCAGCAGCTCCCCGGGACTAGCTTCCTACGAGCAGTACTTC. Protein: CASSSPGLASYEQYF. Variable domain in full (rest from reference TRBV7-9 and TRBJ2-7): DTGVSQNPRHKITKRGQNVTFRCDPISEHNRLYWYRQTLGQGPEFLTYFQNEAQLEKSRLLSDRFSAERPKGSFSTLEIQRTEQGDSAMYLCASSSPGLASYEQYFGPGTRLTVT.